This T cell receptor (beta chain) was profiled in a study of long-term antiretroviral therapy in people with HIV. As regards this clone: As yet, its antigen is unknown.

Notes on the study in general: ART preceded a rise in diversity that nonetheless stayed lower than in transplant donor controls. Whereas controls had wider CDR3 length ranges, HIV repertoires had narrower ones.

Assay version v3.0 of immunoSEQ was used, and it was run at survey level. Generated by immunoSEQ multiplex PCR, the TCRdb table keeps only in-frame clones and is missing some. The sample records roughly 25,000 clones, over 75% being singletons. CDR1 and CDR2 from the germline V gene are GTSNPN and SVGIG (reference sequence). The V end was cut by 4 bases, the J end by 5 bases, with 18 bases between. The CDR3 runs 15 residues. The sequences come from unsorted PBMCs, collected 1.1 years before starting antiretroviral therapy. V usage is TRBV30 and J usage is TRBJ1-5; the D gene is possibly TRBD1 (5 bases). The receptor was derived from a woman aged 25 to 39 with HIV. CDR3 in amino acids: CAWNLGGKEYQPQHF. CDR3 DNA sequence: TGTGCCTGGAATCTTGGGGGAAAGGAATATCAGCCCCAGCATTTT.